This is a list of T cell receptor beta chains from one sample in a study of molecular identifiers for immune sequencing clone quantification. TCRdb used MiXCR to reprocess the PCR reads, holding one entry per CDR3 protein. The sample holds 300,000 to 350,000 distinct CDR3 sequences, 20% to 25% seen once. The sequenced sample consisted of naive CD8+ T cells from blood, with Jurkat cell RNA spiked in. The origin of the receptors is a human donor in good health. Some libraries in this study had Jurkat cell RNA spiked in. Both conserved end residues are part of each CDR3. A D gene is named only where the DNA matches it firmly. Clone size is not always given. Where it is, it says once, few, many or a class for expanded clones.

CDR3: CASALGVGELQHF
DNA: TGTGCTAGTGCCCTAGGGGTGGGGGAGCTCCAGCATTTT
D: NA
V: TRBV12-5
J: TRBJ1-5
size: many

CDR3: CASQHWGSTDTQYF
DNA: TGTGCCAGCCAACACTGGGGCAGCACAGATACGCAGTATTTT
D: NA
V: TRBV6-2/TRBV6-3
J: TRBJ2-3
size: many

CDR3: CATGQGRNTEAFF
DNA: TGCGCCACCGGACAGGGAAGGAACACTGAAGCTTTCTTT
D: TRBD1
V: TRBV10-1
J: TRBJ1-1
size: NA

CDR3: CASSSQGGYNEQFF
DNA: TGTGCCAGCAGCTCCCAGGGCGGCTACAATGAGCAGTTCTTC
D: NA
V: TRBV11-3
J: TRBJ2-1
size: many

CDR3: CASAGSQNYGYTF
DNA: TGTGCCAGCGCGGGGAGCCAGAACTATGGCTACACCTTC
D: NA
V: TRBV2
J: TRBJ1-2
size: many

CDR3: CASSRGDFSNQPLHF
DNA: TGTGCCAGCAGCCGGGGGGACTTTAGCAATCAGCCCCTGCATTTT
D: NA
V: TRBV3-1
J: TRBJ1-5
size: NA

CDR3: CSVGHFSGNTIYF
DNA: TGCAGCGTTGGGCACTTCTCTGGAAACACCATATATTTT
D: NA
V: TRBV29-1
J: TRBJ1-3
size: few

CDR3: CASSQEWTSGTYEQYF
DNA: TGTGCCAGCAGCCAAGAGTGGACTAGCGGGACCTACGAGCAGTACTTC
D: TRBD2
V: TRBV4-2
J: TRBJ2-7
size: NA

CDR3: CAGRPETGSVMNTEAFF
DNA: TGCGCCGGCCGTCCAGAGACAGGGTCAGTCATGAACACTGAAGCTTTCTTT
D: TRBD1
V: TRBV4-1
J: TRBJ1-1
size: NA

CDR3: CASSIDQGTNQPQHF
DNA: TGTGCCAGTAGTATAGATCAGGGGACAAATCAGCCCCAGCATTTT
D: NA
V: TRBV19
J: TRBJ1-5
size: many

CDR3: CASSLYGQGSLPEQYF
DNA: TGTGCCAGCAGCTTGTACGGGCAGGGGTCACTTCCCGAGCAGTACTTC
D: NA
V: TRBV5-6
J: TRBJ2-7
size: many

CDR3: CASSNPGLLNEQFF
DNA: TGTGCCAGCAGCAACCCGGGACTACTAAATGAGCAGTTCTTC
D: TRBD2
V: TRBV13
J: TRBJ2-1
size: many

CDR3: CASSFPASGTSYNEQFF
DNA: TGTGCCAGCAGCTTCCCCGCTAGCGGAACGTCCTACAATGAGCAGTTCTTC
D: TRBD2
V: TRBV11-2
J: TRBJ2-1
size: NA

CDR3: CAWSVTSGKEQYF
DNA: TGTGCCTGGAGTGTCACTAGCGGTAAGGAGCAGTACTTC
D: TRBD2
V: TRBV30
J: TRBJ2-7
size: NA

CDR3: CASSYSSRTGGPETQYF
DNA: TGTGCCAGCAGTTACTCCTCGAGGACGGGAGGGCCGGAGACCCAGTACTTC
D: TRBD2
V: TRBV6-2/TRBV6-3
J: TRBJ2-5
size: many

CDR3: CASTPAGGGTGELFF
DNA: TGTGCCAGCACTCCAGCGGGAGGTGGGACCGGGGAGCTGTTTTTT
D: TRBD2
V: TRBV9
J: TRBJ2-2
size: many

CDR3: CASSYYLGDTQYF
DNA: TGTGCCAGCAGTTACTATCTGGGAGATACGCAGTATTTT
D: NA
V: TRBV6-6
J: TRBJ2-3
size: many

CDR3: CASSLGPGSGTDTQYF
DNA: TGCGCCAGCAGCTTGGGGCCCGGGAGTGGCACAGATACGCAGTATTTT
D: NA
V: TRBV5-1
J: TRBJ2-3
size: many

CDR3: CSAREGTYEQYF
DNA: TGCAGTGCTAGAGAGGGGACCTACGAGCAGTACTTC
D: NA
V: TRBV20-1
J: TRBJ2-7
size: NA

CDR3: CSATEQTPVNEQYF
DNA: TGCAGTGCGACGGAACAGACCCCCGTCAACGAGCAGTACTTC
D: NA
V: TRBV20-1
J: TRBJ2-7
size: many

CDR3: CASSFGALGEQYF
DNA: TGTGCCAGCAGTTTTGGGGCCCTGGGGGAGCAGTACTTC
D: NA
V: TRBV27
J: TRBJ2-7
size: many

CDR3: CASNFWGSGEQYF
DNA: TGTGCCAGCAACTTTTGGGGTTCTGGGGAGCAGTACTTC
D: NA
V: TRBV11-2
J: TRBJ2-7
size: many

CDR3: CASRFSNEQFF
DNA: TGTGCCAGCAGGTTCTCTAATGAGCAGTTCTTC
D: NA
V: TRBV11-2
J: TRBJ2-1
size: many

CDR3: CASSLAQGQSYEQYF
DNA: TGTGCCAGCAGCTTAGCACAGGGACAGAGTTACGAGCAGTACTTC
D: TRBD1
V: TRBV7-9
J: TRBJ2-7
size: few

CDR3: CASSQTRLAAQRYEQYF
DNA: TGCGCCAGCAGCCAGACCCGACTAGCGGCTCAAAGATACGAGCAGTACTTC
D: TRBD2
V: TRBV4-3
J: TRBJ2-7
size: many

CDR3: CASSPRGSGGHTDTQYF
DNA: TGTGCCAGCAGTCCACGGGGAAGCGGGGGCCACACAGATACGCAGTATTTT
D: TRBD2
V: TRBV7-9
J: TRBJ2-3
size: NA

CDR3: CASSRKGFSTDTQYF
DNA: TGTGCCAGCAGTAGGAAGGGTTTTAGCACAGATACGCAGTATTTT
D: NA
V: TRBV6-5
J: TRBJ2-3
size: few

CDR3: CASCEASTDTQYF
DNA: TGTGCCAGCTGTGAAGCTAGCACAGATACGCAGTATTTT
D: NA
V: TRBV18
J: TRBJ2-3
size: many

CDR3: CASTIYPTGTEAFF
DNA: TGTGCCAGTACCATCTACCCGACAGGGACTGAAGCTTTCTTT
D: TRBD1
V: TRBV19
J: TRBJ1-1
size: many

CDR3: CASSSKGQGQNIQYF
DNA: TGTGCCAGCAGCTCCAAGGGACAGGGCCAAAACATTCAGTACTTC
D: TRBD1
V: TRBV13
J: TRBJ2-4
size: few

CDR3: CASQGWSQPQHF
DNA: TGTGCCTCACAGGGTTGGAGTCAGCCCCAGCATTTT
D: NA
V: TRBV19
J: TRBJ1-5
size: few

CDR3: CASSETVGSYEQYF
DNA: TGTGCCAGCAGTGAAACAGTAGGGTCGTACGAGCAGTACTTC
D: NA
V: TRBV6-1
J: TRBJ2-7
size: many

CDR3: CSVDAEGPPYEQYF
DNA: TGCAGCGTTGATGCTGAGGGCCCCCCGTACGAGCAGTACTTC
D: NA
V: TRBV29-1
J: TRBJ2-7
size: few

CDR3: CASSQKTGRGTDTQYF
DNA: TGTGCCAGCAGCCAAAAAACAGGGAGAGGCACAGATACGCAGTATTTT
D: NA
V: TRBV12-3/TRBV12-4
J: TRBJ2-3
size: many

CDR3: CASSLEIRVQETQYF
DNA: TGCGCCAGCAGCTTGGAGATCAGGGTCCAAGAGACCCAGTACTTC
D: NA
V: TRBV5-1
J: TRBJ2-5
size: many

CDR3: CASSWRGGGEAFF
DNA: TGTGCCAGCAGCTGGCGGGGGGGGGGTGAAGCTTTCTTT
D: NA
V: TRBV5-6
J: TRBJ1-1
size: few

CDR3: CASSRPAGHYGYTF
DNA: TGTGCCAGTAGTAGACCGGCCGGACACTATGGCTACACCTTC
D: NA
V: TRBV19
J: TRBJ1-2
size: many

CDR3: CASSGGPNSNQPQHF
DNA: TGTGCCAGCAGTGGGGGCCCGAATAGCAATCAGCCCCAGCATTTT
D: NA
V: TRBV28
J: TRBJ1-5
size: few

CDR3: CASSYSILEQYF
DNA: TGTGCCAGCAGTTACTCGATCTTGGAGCAGTACTTC
D: NA
V: TRBV6-6
J: TRBJ2-7
size: many

CDR3: CASIQEGTGRADTQYF
DNA: TGTGCCAGCATCCAAGAGGGGACAGGGAGGGCAGATACGCAGTATTTT
D: TRBD1
V: TRBV11-2
J: TRBJ2-3
size: NA

CDR3: CASSLEKTGALHF
DNA: TGTGCCAGCAGCTTAGAAAAAACAGGGGCCCTCCACTTT
D: TRBD1
V: TRBV13
J: TRBJ1-6
size: many

CDR3: CASSSPGTGTYEQYF
DNA: TGTGCCAGCAGCTCCCCCGGGACAGGGACCTACGAGCAGTACTTC
D: TRBD1
V: TRBV7-9
J: TRBJ2-7
size: many

CDR3: CASSLRGPVSYEQYF
DNA: TGTGCCAGCAGTTTAAGGGGACCCGTCTCCTACGAGCAGTACTTC
D: NA
V: TRBV28
J: TRBJ2-7
size: many

CDR3: CASSQVGIYNEQFF
DNA: TGTGCCAGCAGCCAAGTCGGGATATACAATGAGCAGTTCTTC
D: NA
V: TRBV4-2
J: TRBJ2-1
size: many

CDR3: CASSGGVAGPTGELFF
DNA: TGTGCCAGCAGCGGCGGGGTAGCGGGACCCACCGGGGAGCTGTTTTTT
D: TRBD2
V: TRBV11-3
J: TRBJ2-2
size: NA

CDR3: CASSPDIMAFF
DNA: TGTGCCAGCAGCCCTGACATCATGGCTTTCTTT
D: NA
V: TRBV7-9
J: TRBJ1-1
size: many

CDR3: CASSLQGPTYNEQFF
DNA: TGTGCCAGCAGTCTACAGGGCCCAACCTACAATGAGCAGTTCTTC
D: NA
V: TRBV27
J: TRBJ2-1
size: NA

CDR3: CASSIRGWGAPEQFF
DNA: TGTGCCAGCAGCATAAGAGGGTGGGGGGCCCCCGAGCAGTTCTTC
D: NA
V: TRBV7-2
J: TRBJ2-1
size: many

CDR3: CASSPRALALTDTQYF
DNA: TGCGCCAGCAGCCCGCGCGCACTAGCGTTAACAGATACGCAGTATTTT
D: TRBD2
V: TRBV4-1
J: TRBJ2-3
size: many

CDR3: CASSTTGTGEAHGYTF
DNA: TGTGCCAGCAGCACCACCGGGACAGGGGAGGCGCATGGCTACACCTTC
D: TRBD1
V: TRBV6-6
J: TRBJ1-2
size: many

CDR3: CASSLDSGWFGYTF
DNA: TGTGCCAGCAGCTTAGATAGTGGTTGGTTTGGCTACACCTTC
D: NA
V: TRBV11-2
J: TRBJ1-2
size: NA

CDR3: CASSYGAGTEAFF
DNA: TGTGCCAGCAGTTACGGGGCAGGGACTGAAGCTTTCTTT
D: NA
V: TRBV6-2/TRBV6-3
J: TRBJ1-1
size: many

CDR3: CASSLFLGGSTDTQYF
DNA: TGTGCCAGCAGTTTATTTTTGGGGGGAAGCACAGATACGCAGTATTTT
D: NA
V: TRBV27
J: TRBJ2-3
size: many

CDR3: CASSTRDNNPTQKTQYF
DNA: TGTGCCAGCAGTACACGGGACAACAACCCGACCCAAAAGACCCAGTACTTC
D: NA
V: TRBV28
J: TRBJ2-5
size: NA

CDR3: CASSLTRWGEQYF
DNA: TGTGCCAGCAGTTTGACTAGGTGGGGCGAGCAGTACTTC
D: NA
V: TRBV27
J: TRBJ2-7
size: few

CDR3: CASGLGWQGQDEQYF
DNA: TGTGCCAGCGGCTTAGGTTGGCAGGGGCAGGACGAGCAGTACTTC
D: NA
V: TRBV7-9
J: TRBJ2-7
size: NA

CDR3: CASSQAGGGITDTQYF
DNA: TGTGCCAGCAGCCAAGCAGGCGGCGGGATCACAGATACGCAGTATTTT
D: NA
V: TRBV3-1
J: TRBJ2-3
size: NA

CDR3: CSARLAEYNEQFF
DNA: TGCAGTGCGAGACTAGCGGAGTACAATGAGCAGTTCTTC
D: TRBD2
V: TRBV20-1
J: TRBJ2-1
size: many

CDR3: CASSGQNSFRGQETQYF
DNA: TGCGCCAGCAGCGGGCAGAATTCTTTTAGGGGGCAAGAGACCCAGTACTTC
D: NA
V: TRBV5-1
J: TRBJ2-5
size: few